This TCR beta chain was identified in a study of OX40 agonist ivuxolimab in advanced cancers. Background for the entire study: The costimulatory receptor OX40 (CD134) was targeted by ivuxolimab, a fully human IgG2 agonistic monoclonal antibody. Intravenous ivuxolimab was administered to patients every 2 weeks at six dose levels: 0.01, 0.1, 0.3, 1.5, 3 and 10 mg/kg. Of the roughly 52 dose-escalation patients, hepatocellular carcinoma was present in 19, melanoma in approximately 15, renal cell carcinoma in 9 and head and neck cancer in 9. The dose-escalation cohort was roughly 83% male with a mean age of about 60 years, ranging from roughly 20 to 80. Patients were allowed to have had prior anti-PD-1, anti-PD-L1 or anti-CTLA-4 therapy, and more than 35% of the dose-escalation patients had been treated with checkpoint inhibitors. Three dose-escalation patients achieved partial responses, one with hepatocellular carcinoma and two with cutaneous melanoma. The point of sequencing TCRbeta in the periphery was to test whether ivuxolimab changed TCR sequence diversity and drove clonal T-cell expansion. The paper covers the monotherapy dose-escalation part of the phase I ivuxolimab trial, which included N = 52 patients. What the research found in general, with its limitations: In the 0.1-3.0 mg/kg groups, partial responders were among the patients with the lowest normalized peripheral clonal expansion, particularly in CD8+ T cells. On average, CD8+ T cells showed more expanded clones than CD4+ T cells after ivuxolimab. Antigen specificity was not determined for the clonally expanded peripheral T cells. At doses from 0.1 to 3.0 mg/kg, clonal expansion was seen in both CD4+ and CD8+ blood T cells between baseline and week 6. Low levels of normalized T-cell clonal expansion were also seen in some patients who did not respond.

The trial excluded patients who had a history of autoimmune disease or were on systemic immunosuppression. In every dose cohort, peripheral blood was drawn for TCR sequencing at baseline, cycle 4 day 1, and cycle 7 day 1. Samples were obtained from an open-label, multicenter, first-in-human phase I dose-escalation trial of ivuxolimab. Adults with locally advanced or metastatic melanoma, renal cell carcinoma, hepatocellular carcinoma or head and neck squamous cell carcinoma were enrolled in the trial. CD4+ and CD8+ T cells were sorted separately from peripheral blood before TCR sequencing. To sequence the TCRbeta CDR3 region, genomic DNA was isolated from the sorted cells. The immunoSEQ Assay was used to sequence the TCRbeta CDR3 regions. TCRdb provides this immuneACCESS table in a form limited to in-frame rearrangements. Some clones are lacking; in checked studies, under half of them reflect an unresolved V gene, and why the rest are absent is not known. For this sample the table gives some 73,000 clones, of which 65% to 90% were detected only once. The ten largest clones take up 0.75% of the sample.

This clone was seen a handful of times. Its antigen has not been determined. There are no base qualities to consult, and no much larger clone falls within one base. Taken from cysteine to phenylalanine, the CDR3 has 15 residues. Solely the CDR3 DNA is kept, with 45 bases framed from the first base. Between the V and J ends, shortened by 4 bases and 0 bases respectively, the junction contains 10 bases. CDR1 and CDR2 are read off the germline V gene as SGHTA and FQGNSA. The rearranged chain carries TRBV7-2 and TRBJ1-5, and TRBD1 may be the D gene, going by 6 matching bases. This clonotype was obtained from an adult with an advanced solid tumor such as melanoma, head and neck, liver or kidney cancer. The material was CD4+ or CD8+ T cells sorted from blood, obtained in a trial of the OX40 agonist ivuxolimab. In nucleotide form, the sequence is TGTGCCAGCAGCTCTGGACAGAATAGCAATCAGCCCCAGCATTTT. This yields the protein CASSSGQNSNQPQHF.